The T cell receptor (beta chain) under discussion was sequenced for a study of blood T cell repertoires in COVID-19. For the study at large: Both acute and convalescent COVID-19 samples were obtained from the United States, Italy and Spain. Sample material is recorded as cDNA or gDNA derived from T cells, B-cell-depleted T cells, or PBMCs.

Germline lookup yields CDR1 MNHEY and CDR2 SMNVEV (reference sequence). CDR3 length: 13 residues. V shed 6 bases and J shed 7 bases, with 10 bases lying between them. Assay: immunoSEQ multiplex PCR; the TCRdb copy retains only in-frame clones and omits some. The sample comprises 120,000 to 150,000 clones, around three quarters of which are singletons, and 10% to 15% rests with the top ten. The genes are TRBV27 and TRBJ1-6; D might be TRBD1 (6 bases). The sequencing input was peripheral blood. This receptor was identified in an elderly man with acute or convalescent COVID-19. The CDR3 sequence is CASRGQGNSPLHF. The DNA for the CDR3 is TGTGCCAGCAGGGGGCAGGGGAATTCACCCCTCCACTTT.